These 2 T cell receptor beta chains were all obtained from the same sample, sequenced in a study of blood T cells in healthy people across ages. For the second PCR, which ran for 7 to 11 cycles, a sample-barcoded 5' primer and a J-beta primer mix were used. A single record per CDR3 protein comes from TCRdb applying MiXCR to the 5' RACE reads. The repertoire consists of about 680,000 distinct CDR3 sequences, with around half occurring once and the leading ten covering around 32%. Input material: blood. The receptors derive from a woman aged 55 to 70 in good health.

V is TRBV7-9 and J is TRBJ2-7, with unresolved D. The assigned J gene may be wrong: the sequence end matches TRBJ2-5 better. This CDR3 contains 13 residues. Germline CDR1 is SEHNR and CDR2 is FQNEAQ (reference sequence). The CDR3 spells CASSLEAMGTQYF. The CDR3 coding sequence is TGTGCCAGCAGCTTAGAGGCAATGGGGACCCAGTACTTC.

V and J are TRBV5-4 and TRBJ2-7; 8 bases are shared with TRBD2. J was trimmed by 5 bases and V by 1 base; bases with no gene match: 5. CDR3 length: 14 residues. The germline gives CDR1 SGHNT, CDR2 YYREEE (reference sequence). The CDR3 sequence: CASSLKRGSDEQYF. In DNA, the CDR3 is TGTGCCAGCAGCTTGAAGCGGGGGTCGGACGAGCAGTACTTC.